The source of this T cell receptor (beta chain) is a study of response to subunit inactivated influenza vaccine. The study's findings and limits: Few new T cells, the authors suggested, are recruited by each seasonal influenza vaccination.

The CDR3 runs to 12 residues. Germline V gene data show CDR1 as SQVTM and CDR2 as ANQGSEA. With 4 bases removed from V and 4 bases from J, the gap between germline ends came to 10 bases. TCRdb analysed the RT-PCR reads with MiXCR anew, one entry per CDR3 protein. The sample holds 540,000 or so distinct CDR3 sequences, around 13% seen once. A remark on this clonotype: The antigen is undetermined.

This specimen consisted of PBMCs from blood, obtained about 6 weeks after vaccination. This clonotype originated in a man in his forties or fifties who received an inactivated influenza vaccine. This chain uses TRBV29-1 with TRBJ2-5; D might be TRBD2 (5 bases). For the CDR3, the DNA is TGCAGCGTTGGGCCAGGAGGAGAGACCCAGTACTTC. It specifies CSVGPGGETQYF.